This TCR beta chain was sequenced during a study of circulating CD8 cells and anti-PD-1 response in melanoma. The CDR3 is made up of 12 amino acids. V lost 3 bases, J lost 7 bases, and 2 bases stayed unmatched. Per the germline V gene, CDR1 is MGHRA and CDR2 is YSYEKL. Live CD3+CD8+TCRalphabeta+ cells were sorted into four subsets by PD-1 and/or TIGIT. Using 15 ng of total RNA, TCR libraries were made with the QIAseq Immune Repertoire TCR panel. Each CDR3 protein gets one entry after TCRdb re-called the reads with MiXCR. In the table there are some 2,100 distinct CDR3 sequences, roughly 7% of which are singletons. As for this clonotype: This clone may be a read error of a much larger clone one base away.

The clonotype was recovered from a human donor with melanoma. The chain employs TRBV4-1 and TRBJ1-1; 7 nucleotides match TRBD1. Source: CD8+ T cells from PBMCs, taken at baseline or after one month of anti-PD-1 therapy (not recorded which). The DNA of the CDR3 is TGCGCCAGCAGCCAGGGACAGAATGAAGCTTTCTTT. The encoded protein is CASSQGQNEAFF.